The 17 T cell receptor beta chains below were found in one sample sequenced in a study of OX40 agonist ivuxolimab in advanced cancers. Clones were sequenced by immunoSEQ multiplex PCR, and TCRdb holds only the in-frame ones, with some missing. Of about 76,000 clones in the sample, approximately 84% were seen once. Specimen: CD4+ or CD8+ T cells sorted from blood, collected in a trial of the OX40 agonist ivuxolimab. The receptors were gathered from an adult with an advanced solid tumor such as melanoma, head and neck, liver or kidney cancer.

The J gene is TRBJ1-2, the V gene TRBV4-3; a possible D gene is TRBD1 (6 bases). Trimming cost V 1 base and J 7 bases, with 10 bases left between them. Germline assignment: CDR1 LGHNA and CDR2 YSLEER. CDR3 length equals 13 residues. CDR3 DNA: TGCGCCAGCAGCCAAGTGGACAGTTTTGGCTACACCTTC. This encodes CASSQVDSFGYTF.

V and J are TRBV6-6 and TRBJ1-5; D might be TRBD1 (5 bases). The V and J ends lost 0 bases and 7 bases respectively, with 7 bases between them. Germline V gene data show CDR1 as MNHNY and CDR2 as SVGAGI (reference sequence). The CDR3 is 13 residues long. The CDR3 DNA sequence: TGTGCCAGCAGTTACTCATGGGGGCAGCCCCAGCATTTT. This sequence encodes CASSYSWGQPQHF.

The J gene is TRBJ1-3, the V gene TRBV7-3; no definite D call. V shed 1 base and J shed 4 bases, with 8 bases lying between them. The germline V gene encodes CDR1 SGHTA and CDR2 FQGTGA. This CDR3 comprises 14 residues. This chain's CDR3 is CASSLNPGGNTIYF. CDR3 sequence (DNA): TGTGCCAGCAGCTTAAACCCGGGCGGAAACACCATATATTTT.

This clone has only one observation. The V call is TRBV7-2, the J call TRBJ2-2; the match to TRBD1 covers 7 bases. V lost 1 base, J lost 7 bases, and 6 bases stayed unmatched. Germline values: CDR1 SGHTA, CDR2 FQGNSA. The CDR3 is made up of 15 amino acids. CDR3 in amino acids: CASSLDGTADGELFF. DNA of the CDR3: TGTGCCAGCAGCTTAGATGGGACAGCCGACGGGGAGCTGTTTTTT.

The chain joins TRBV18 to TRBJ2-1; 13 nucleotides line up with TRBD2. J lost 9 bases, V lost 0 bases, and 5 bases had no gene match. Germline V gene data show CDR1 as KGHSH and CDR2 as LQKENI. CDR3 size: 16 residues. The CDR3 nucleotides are TGTGCCAGCTCACCACCAGGACTAGCGGGAGTAAGTGAGCAGTTCTTC. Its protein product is CASSPPGLAGVSEQFF.

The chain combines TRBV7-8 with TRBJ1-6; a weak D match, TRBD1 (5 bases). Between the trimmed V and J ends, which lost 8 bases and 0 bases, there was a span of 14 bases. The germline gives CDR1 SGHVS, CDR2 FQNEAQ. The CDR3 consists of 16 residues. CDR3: CASLAGLSSYNSPLHF. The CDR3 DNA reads TGTGCCAGCTTGGCAGGGCTAAGCTCCTATAATTCACCCCTCCACTTT.

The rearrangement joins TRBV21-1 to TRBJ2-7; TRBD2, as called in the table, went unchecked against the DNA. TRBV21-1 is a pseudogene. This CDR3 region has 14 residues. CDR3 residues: CASSNLRAGDEQYF. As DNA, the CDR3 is TGTGCCAGCAGCAATTTGAGGGCGGGAGACGAGCAGTACTTC.

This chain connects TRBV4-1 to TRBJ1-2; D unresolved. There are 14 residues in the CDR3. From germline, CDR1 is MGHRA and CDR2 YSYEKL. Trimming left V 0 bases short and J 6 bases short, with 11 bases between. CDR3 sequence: CASSQDLAGDGYTF. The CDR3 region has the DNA TGCGCCAGCAGCCAAGATCTAGCAGGTGATGGCTACACCTTC.

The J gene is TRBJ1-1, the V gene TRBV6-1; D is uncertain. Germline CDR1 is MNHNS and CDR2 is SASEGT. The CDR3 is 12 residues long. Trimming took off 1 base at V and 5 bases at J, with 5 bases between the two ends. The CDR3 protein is CASSEVRTEAFF. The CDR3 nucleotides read TGTGCCAGCAGTGAAGTGAGGACTGAAGCTTTCTTT.

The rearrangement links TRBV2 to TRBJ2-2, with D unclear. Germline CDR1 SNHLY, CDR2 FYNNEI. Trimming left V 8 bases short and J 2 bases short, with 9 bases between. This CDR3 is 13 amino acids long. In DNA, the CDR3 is TGTGCCAGCTGTCAGGCCAACACCGGGGAGCTGTTTTTT. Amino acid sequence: CASCQANTGELFF.

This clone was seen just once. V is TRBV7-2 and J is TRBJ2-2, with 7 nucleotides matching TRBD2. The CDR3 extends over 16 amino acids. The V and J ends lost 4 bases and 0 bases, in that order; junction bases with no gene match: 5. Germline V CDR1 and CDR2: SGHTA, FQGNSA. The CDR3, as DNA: TGTGCCAGCAGCTCACTCGGGACTACGAACACCGGGGAGCTGTTTTTT. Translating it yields CASSSLGTTNTGELFF. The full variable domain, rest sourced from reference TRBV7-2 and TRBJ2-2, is GAGVSQSPSNKVTEKGKDVELRCDPISGHTALYWYRQSLGQGLEFLIYFQGNSAPDKSGLPSDRFSAERTGGSVSTLTIQRTQQEDSAVYLCASSSLGTTNTGELFFGEGSRLTVL.

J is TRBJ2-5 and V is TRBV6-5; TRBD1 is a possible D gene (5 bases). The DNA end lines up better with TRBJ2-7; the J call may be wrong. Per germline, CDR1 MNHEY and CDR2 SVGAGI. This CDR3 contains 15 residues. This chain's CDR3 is CASSYGTQGFYEQYF. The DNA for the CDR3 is TGTGCCAGCAGTTACGGTACCCAGGGTTTCTACGAGCAGTACTTC.

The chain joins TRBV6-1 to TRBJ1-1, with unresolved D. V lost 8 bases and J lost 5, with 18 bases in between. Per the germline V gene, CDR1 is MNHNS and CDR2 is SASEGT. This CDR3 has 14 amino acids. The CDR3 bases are TGTGCCAGCTTACCCGACCTCGAGCGGACTGAAGCTTTCTTT. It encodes CASLPDLERTEAFF.

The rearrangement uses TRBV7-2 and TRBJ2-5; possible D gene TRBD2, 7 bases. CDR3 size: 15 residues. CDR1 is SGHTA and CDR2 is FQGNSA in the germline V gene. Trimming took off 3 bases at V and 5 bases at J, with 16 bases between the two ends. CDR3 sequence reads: CASSFLGGLAETQYF. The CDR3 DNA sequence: TGTGCCAGCAGCTTCCTGGGGGGGCTGGCGGAGACCCAGTACTTC.

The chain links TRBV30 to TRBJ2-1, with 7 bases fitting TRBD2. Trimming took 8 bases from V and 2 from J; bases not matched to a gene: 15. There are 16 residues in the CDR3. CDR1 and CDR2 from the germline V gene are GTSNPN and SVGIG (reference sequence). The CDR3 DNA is TGTGCCGGAGGGGCATCGGGAGGTACGCCCTACAATGAGCAGTTCTTC. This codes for CAGGASGGTPYNEQFF.

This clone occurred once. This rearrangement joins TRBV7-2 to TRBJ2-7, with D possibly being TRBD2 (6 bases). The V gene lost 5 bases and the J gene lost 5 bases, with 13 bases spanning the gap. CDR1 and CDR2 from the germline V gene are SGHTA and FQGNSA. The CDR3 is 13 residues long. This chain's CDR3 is CASSLGGANEQYF. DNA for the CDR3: TGTGCCAGCAGCCTCGGAGGGGCCAACGAGCAGTACTTC.

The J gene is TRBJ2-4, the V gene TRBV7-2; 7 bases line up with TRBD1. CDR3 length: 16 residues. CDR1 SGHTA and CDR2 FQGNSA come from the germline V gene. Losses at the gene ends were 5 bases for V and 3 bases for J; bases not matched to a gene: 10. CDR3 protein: CASSQDLGQVKNIQYF. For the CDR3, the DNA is TGTGCCAGCAGCCAGGATCTAGGACAGGTCAAAAACATTCAGTACTTC.